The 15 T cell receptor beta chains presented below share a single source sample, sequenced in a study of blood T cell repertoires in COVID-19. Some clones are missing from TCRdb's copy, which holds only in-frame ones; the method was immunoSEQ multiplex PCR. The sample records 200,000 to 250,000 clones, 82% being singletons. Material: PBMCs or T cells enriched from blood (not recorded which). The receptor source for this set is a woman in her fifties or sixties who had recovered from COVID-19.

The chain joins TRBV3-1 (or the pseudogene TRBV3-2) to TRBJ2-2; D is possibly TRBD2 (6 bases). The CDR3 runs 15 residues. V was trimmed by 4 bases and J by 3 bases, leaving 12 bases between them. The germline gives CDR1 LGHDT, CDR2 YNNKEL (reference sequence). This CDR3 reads CASSPRSGYTGELFF. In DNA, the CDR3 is TGTGCCAGCAGCCCCCGTAGCGGCTACACCGGGGAGCTGTTTTTT.

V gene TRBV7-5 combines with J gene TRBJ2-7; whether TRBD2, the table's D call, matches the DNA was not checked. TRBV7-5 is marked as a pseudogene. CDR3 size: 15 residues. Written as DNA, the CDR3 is TGTGTCAGAAGCTTACGTGCGGGGAGCCGGTACGAGCAGTACTTC. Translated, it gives CVRSLRAGSRYEQYF.

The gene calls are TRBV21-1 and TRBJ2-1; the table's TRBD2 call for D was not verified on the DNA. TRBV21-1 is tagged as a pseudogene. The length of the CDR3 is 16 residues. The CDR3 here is CASSPPQRGPLGEQFF. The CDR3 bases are TGTGCCAGCAGCCCCCCCCAGCGGGGGCCCTTGGGTGAGCAGTTCTTC.

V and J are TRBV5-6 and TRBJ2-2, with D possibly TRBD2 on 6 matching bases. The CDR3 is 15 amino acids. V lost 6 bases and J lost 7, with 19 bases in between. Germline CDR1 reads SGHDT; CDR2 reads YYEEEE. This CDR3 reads CASNPSTRAIGELFF. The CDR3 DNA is TGTGCCAGCAACCCCTCGACTAGAGCTATCGGGGAGCTGTTTTTT.

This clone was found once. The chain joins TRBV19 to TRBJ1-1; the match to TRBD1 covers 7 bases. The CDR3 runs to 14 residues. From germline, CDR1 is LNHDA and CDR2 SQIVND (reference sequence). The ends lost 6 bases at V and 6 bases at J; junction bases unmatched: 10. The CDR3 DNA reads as TGTGCCAGTAGCCCGGGACAGATCCCGCCTGAAGCTTTCTTT. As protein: CASSPGQIPPEAFF.

CDR3: CASSLSGENTEAFF. DNA of the CDR3: TGTGCCAGCAGCTTATCGGGGGAGAACACTGAAGCTTTCTTT. The V gene is TRBV11-2, the J gene TRBJ1-1; maybe TRBD1 (5 bases). This CDR3 contains 14 residues. Germline V gene sequence: CDR1 SGHAT, CDR2 FQNNGV. V was clipped by 2 bases and J by 1 base, with 8 bases between them.

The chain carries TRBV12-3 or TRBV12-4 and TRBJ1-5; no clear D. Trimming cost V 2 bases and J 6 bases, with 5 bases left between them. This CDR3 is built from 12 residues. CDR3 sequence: CASSLLGQPQHF. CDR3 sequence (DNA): TGTGCCAGCAGTTTACTAGGTCAGCCCCAGCATTTT.

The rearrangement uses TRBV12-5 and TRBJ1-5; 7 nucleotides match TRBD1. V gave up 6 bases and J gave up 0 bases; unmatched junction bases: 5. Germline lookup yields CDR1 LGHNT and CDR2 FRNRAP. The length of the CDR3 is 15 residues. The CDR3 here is CASGEQGNSNQPQHF. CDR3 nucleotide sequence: TGTGCTAGTGGAGAACAGGGGAATAGCAATCAGCCCCAGCATTTT.

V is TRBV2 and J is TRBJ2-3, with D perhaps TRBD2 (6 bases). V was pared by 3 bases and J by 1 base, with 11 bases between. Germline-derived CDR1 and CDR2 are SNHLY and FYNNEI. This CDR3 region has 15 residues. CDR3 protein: CASSDWEAGTDTQYF. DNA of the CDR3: TGTGCCAGCAGTGATTGGGAGGCCGGCACAGATACGCAGTATTTT.

CDR3 in DNA: TGTGCCAGTTCCCCGACAGGGACGGGCGGGGAGCTGTTTTTT. Its protein is CASSPTGTGGELFF. This chain connects TRBV19 to TRBJ2-2, with 7 bases lining up with TRBD1. This CDR3 spans 14 amino acids. V dropped 8 bases and J dropped 7; count of bases not matched to a gene: 10. The germline V gene has CDR1 LNHDA and CDR2 SQIVND (reference sequence).

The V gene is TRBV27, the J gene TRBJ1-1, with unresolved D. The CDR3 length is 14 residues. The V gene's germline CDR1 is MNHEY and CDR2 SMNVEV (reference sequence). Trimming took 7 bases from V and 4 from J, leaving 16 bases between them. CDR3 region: CASINWREGTEAFF. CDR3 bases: TGTGCCAGCATTAACTGGAGGGAGGGCACTGAAGCTTTCTTT.

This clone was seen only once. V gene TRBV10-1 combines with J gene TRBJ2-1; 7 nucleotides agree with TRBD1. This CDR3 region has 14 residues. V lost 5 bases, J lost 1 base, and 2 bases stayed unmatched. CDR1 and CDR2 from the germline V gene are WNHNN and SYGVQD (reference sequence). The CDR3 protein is CASSRGQSYNEQFF. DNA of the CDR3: TGCGCCAGCAGTAGGGGACAGTCCTACAATGAGCAGTTCTTC.

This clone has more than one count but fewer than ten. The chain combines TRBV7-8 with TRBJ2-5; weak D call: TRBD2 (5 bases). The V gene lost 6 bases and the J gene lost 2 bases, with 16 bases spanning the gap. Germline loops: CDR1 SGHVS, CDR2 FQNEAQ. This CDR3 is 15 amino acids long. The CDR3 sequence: CASRSGRTEQETQYF. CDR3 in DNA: TGTGCCAGCAGGTCCGGGCGGACTGAACAAGAGACCCAGTACTTC.

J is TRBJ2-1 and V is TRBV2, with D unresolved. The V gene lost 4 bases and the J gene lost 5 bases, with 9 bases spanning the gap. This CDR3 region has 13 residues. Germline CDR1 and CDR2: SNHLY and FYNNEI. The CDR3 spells CASSAGLDNEQFF. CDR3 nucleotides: TGTGCCAGCAGTGCCGGTCTAGACAATGAGCAGTTCTTC. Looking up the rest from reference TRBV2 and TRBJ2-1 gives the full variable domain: EPEVTQTPSHQVTQMGQEVILRCVPISNHLYFYWYRQILGQKVEFLVSFYNNEISEKSEIFDDQFSVERPDGSNFTLKIRSTKLEDSAMYFCASSAGLDNEQFFGPGTRLTVL.

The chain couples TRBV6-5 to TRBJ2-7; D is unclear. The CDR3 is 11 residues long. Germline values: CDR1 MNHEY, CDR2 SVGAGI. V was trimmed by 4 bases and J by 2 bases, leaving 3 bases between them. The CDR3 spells CASSSTYEQYF. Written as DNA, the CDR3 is TGTGCCAGCAGTTCAACCTACGAGCAGTACTTC.